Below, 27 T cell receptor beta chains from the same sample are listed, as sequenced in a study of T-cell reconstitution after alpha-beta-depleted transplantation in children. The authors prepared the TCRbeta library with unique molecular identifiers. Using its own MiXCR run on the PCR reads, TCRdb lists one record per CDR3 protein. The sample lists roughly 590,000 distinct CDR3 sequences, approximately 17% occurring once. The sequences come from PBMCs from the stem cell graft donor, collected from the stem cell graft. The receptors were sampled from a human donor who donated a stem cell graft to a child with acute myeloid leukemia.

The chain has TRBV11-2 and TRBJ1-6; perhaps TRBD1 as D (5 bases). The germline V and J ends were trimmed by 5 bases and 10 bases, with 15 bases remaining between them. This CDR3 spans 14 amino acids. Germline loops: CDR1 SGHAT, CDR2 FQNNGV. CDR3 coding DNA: TGTGCCAGCAGCCGACGAGGGGTTGGGTCACCCCTCCACTTT. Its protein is CASSRRGVGSPLHF.

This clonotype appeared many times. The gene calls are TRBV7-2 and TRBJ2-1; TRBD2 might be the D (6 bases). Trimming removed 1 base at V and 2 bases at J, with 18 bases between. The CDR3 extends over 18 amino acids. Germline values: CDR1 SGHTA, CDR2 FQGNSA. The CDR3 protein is CASSLGGVGRWAYNEQFF. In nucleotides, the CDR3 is TGTGCCAGCAGCTTAGGGGGGGTCGGGAGATGGGCCTACAATGAGCAGTTCTTC.

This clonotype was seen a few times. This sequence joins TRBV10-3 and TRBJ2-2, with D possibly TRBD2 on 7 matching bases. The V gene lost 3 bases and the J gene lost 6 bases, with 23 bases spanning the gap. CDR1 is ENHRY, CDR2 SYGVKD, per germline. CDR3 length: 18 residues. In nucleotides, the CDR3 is TGTGCCATCAGTGACCCTAAAGGGAGGGGGAAAGGCGCCGGGGAGCTGTTTTTT. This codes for CAISDPKGRGKGAGELFF.

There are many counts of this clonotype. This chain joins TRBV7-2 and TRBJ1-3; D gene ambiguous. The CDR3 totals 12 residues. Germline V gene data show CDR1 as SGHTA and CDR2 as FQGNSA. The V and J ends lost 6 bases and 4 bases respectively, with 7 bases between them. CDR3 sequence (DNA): TGTGCCAGCAGGAGGGAGGGAAACACCATATATTTT. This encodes CASRREGNTIYF.

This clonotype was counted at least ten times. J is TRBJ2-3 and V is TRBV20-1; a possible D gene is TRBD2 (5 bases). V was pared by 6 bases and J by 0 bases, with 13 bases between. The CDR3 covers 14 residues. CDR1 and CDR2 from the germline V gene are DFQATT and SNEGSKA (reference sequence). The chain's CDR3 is CSALLVLSTDTQYF. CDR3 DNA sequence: TGCAGTGCCCTACTAGTCCTTAGCACAGATACGCAGTATTTT.

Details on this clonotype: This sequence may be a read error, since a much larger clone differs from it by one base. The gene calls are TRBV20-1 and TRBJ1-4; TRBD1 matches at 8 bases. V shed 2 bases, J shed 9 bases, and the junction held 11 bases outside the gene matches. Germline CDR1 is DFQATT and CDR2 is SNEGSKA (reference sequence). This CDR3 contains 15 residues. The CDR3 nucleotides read TGCAGTGCTAGATTCGTCAGGGGGCGCTCCAAAAAACTGTTTTTT. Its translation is CSARFVRGRSKKLFF.

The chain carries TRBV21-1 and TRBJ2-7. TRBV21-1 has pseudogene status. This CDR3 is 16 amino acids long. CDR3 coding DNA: TGTGCCAGCAGCAAAGCGCTTGGTTTAATGGCCTACGAGCAGTACTTC. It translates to CASSKALGLMAYEQYF.

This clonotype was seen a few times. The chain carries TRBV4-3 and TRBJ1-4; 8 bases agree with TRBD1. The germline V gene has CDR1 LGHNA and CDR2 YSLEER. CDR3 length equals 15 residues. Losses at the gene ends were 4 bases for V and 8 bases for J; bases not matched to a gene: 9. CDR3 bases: TGCGCCAGCAGCCTTTCAGGGGGCGTAGGGGAAAAACTGTTTTTT. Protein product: CASSLSGGVGEKLFF.

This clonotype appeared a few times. The DNA of the CDR3 is TGCGCCAGCAGTTGGACAGGGCACGAGCAGTACTTC. Translation gives CASSWTGHEQYF. V gene TRBV5-1 combines with J gene TRBJ2-7, with 8 nucleotides matching TRBD1. J lost 5 bases, V lost 5 bases, and 3 bases had no gene match. The CDR3 loop spans 12 amino acids. Per germline, CDR1 SGHRS and CDR2 YFSETQ.

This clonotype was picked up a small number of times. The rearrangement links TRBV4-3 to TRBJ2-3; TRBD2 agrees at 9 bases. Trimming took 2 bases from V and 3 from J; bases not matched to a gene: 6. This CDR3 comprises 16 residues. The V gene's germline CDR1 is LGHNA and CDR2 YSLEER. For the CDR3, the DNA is TGCGCCAGCAGCCAACCAGCGGGGGGAGGTACAGATACGCAGTATTTT. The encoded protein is CASSQPAGGGTDTQYF.

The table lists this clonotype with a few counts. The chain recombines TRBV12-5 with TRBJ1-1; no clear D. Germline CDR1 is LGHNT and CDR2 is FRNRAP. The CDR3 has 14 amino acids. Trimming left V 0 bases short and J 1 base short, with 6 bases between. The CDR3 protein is CASGLVIGNTEAFF. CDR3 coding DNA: TGTGCTAGTGGTTTGGTAATCGGGAACACTGAAGCTTTCTTT. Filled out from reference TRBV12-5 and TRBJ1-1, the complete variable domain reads DARVTQTPRHKVTEMGQEVTMRCQPILGHNTVFWYRQTMMQGLELLAYFRNRAPLDDSGMPKDRFSAEMPDATLATLKIQPSEPRDSAVYFCASGLVIGNTEAFFGQGTRLTVV.

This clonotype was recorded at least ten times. The CDR3 protein is CASSFDRSTNEKLFF. CDR3 bases: TGTGCCAGCAGCTTCGACAGGAGCACTAATGAAAAACTGTTTTTT. The chain uses TRBV5-6 and TRBJ1-4, with a tentative D call TRBD1 (6 bases). Between the trimmed V and J ends, which lost 2 bases and 2 bases, there was a span of 10 bases. The CDR3 covers 15 residues. Germline-derived CDR1 and CDR2 are SGHDT and YYEEEE.

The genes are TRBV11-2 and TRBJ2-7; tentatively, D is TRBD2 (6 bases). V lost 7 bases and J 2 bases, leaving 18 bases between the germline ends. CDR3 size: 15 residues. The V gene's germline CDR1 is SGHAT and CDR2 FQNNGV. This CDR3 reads CASTEGRSSTYEQYV. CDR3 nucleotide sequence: TGTGCCAGCACAGAAGGGAGGTCCAGCACCTACGAGCAGTACGTC.

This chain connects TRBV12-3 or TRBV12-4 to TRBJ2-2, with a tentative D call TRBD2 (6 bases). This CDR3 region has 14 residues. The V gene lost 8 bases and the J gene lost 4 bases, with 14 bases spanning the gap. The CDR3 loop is CASRFGGGTGELFF. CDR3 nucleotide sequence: TGTGCCAGCCGATTCGGGGGAGGCACCGGGGAGCTGTTTTTT.

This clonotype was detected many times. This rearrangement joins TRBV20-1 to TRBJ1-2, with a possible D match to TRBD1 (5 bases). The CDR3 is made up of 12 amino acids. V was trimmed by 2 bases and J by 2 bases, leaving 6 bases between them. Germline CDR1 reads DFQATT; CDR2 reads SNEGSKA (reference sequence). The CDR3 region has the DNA TGCAGTGCTAGACGGGGGAACTATGGCTACACCTTC. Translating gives CSARRGNYGYTF.

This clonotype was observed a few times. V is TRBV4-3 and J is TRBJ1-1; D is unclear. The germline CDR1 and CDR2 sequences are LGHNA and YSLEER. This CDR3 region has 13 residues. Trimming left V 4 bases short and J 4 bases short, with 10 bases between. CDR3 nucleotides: TGCGCCAGCAGCCCGGCGGGTTCCACTGAAGCTTTCTTT. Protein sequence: CASSPAGSTEAFF.

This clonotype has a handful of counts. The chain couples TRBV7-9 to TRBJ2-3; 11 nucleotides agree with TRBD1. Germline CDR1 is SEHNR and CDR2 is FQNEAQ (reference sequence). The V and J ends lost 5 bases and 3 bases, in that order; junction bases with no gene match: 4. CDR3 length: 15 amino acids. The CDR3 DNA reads TGTGCCAGCAGCCGGACAGGGGGCGGGACAGATACGCAGTATTTT. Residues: CASSRTGGGTDTQYF.

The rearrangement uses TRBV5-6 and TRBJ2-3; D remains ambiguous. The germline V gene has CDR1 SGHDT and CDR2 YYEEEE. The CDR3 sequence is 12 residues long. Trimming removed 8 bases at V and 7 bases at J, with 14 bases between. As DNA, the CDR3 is TGTGCCAGGAGCCTCGAGCGCCATACGCAGTATTTT. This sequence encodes CARSLERHTQYF.

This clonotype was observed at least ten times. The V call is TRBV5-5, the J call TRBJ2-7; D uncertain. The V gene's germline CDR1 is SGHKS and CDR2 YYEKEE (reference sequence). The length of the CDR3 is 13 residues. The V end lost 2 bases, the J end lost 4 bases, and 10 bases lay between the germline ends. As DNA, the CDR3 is TGTGCCAGCAGCTTCCCCGGCGGATACGAGCAGTACTTC. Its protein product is CASSFPGGYEQYF.

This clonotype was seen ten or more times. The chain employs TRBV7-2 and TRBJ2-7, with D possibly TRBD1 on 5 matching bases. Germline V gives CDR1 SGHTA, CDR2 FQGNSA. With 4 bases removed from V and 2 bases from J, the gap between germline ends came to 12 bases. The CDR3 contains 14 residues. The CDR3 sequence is CASSSGFRTYEQYF. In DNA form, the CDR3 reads TGTGCCAGCAGCTCAGGGTTCCGTACCTACGAGCAGTACTTC.

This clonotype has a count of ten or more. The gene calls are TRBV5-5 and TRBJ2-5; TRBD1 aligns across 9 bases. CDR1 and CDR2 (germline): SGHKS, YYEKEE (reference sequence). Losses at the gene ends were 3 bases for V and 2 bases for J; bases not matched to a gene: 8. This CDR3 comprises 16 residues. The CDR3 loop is CASSSTPGQGQETQYF. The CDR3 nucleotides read TGTGCCAGCAGCTCAACCCCGGGACAGGGACAAGAGACCCAGTACTTC.

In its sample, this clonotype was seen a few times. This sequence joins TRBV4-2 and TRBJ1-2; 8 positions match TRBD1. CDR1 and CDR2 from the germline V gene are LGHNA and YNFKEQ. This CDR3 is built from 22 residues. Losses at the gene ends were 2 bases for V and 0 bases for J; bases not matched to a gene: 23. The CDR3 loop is CASSQIIRGQVVGAAANYGYTF. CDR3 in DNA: TGTGCCAGCAGCCAAATTATCCGGGGACAGGTGGTTGGAGCCGCAGCTAACTATGGCTACACCTTC.

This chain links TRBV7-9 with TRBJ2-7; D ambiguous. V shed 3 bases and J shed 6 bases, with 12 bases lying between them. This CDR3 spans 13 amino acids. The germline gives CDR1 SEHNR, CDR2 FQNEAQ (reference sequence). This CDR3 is CASSFSSPSEQYF. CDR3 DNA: TGTGCCAGCAGCTTTAGCAGTCCTAGCGAGCAGTACTTC. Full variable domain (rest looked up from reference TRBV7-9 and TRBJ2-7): DTGVSQNPRHKITKRGQNVTFRCDPISEHNRLYWYRQTLGQGPEFLTYFQNEAQLEKSRLLSDRFSAERPKGSFSTLEIQRTEQGDSAMYLCASSFSSPSEQYFGPGTRLTVT.

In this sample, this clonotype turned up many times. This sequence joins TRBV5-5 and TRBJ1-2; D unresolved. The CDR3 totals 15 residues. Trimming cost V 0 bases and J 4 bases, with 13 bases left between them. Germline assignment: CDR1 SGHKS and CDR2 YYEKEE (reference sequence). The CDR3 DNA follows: TGTGCCAGCAGCTTGGCCTACCCAGGCGGCTATGGCTACACCTTC. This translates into CASSLAYPGGYGYTF. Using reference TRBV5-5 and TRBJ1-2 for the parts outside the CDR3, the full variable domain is DAGVTQSPTHLIKTRGQQVTLRCSPISGHKSVSWYQQVLGQGPQFIFQYYEKEERGRGNFPDRFSARQFPNYSSELNVNALLLGDSALYLCASSLAYPGGYGYTFGSGTRLTVV.

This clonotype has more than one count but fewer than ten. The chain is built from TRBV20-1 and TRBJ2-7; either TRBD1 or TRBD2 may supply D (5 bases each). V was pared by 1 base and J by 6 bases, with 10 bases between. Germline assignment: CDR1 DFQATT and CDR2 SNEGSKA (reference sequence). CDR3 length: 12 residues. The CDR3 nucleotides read TGCAGTGCTAGAGGATTCGGGGCCGAGCAGTACTTC. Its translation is CSARGFGAEQYF.

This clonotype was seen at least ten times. This CDR3 reads CASSLLRDPSETQYF. The CDR3 nucleotides are TGCGCCAGCAGCCTCCTAAGGGACCCAAGCGAGACCCAGTACTTC. The rearrangement links TRBV5-1 to TRBJ2-5; D tentatively reads TRBD1 or TRBD2 (5 bases each). V was clipped by 4 bases and J by 5 bases, with 18 bases between them. Germline CDR1 SGHRS, CDR2 YFSETQ. The CDR3 totals 15 residues. The entire variable domain, with the rest obtained from reference TRBV5-1 and TRBJ2-5, is as follows: KAGVTQTPRYLIKTRGQQVTLSCSPISGHRSVSWYQQTPGQGLQFLFEYFSETQRNKGNFPGRFSGRQFSNSRSEMNVSTLELGDSALYLCASSLLRDPSETQYFGPGTRLLVL.

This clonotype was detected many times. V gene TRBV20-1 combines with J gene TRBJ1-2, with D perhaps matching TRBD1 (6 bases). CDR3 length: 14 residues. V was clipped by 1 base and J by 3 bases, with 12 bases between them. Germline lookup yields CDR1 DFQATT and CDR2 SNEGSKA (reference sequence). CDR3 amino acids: CSARAPTGHYGYTF. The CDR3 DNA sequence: TGCAGTGCTAGAGCCCCGACAGGCCACTATGGCTACACCTTC.